These 30 T cell receptor beta chains share one sample of origin, sequenced in a study of multiple sclerosis patients with progressive multifocal leukoencephalopathy. The time point is: 5 to 6 months of natalizumab therapy. Produced via immunoSEQ multiplex PCR; TCRdb's table is partial and in-frame only. Seen here are 25,000 to 35,000 clones, over 85% observed once, and the top ten hold roughly 1.6%. The sample here was PBMCs, taken from a patient treated with natalizumab. Source of these receptors: a human donor with multiple sclerosis.

The gene calls are TRBV27 and TRBJ2-2; tentatively, D is TRBD1 (5 bases). The CDR3 totals 16 residues. Looked up from germline, CDR1 is MNHEY and CDR2 is SMNVEV (reference sequence). V lost 5 bases and J 7 bases, leaving 20 bases between the germline ends. CDR3 sequence reads: CASSLPLTVGSGELFF. CDR3 in DNA: TGTGCCAGCAGTCTACCCCTGACAGTAGGAAGCGGGGAGCTGTTTTTT.

This sequence joins TRBV2 and TRBJ1-4; 7 bases match TRBD1. J gave up 8 bases and V 6 bases, and 12 bases lay outside the gene matches. The CDR3 is made up of 15 amino acids. Germline V gene data show CDR1 as SNHLY and CDR2 as FYNNEI. The CDR3 sequence is CASRFQGGSEEKLFF. In nucleotides, the CDR3 is TGTGCCAGCAGGTTCCAGGGGGGGTCGGAAGAAAAACTGTTTTTT.

V is TRBV4-1 and J is TRBJ1-1; D uncertain. Germline V CDR1 and CDR2: MGHRA, YSYEKL. The CDR3 contains 18 residues. V lost 0 bases, J lost 1 base, and 18 bases lay in between. The CDR3 loop is CASSQDMMGSAGNTEAFF. DNA of the CDR3: TGCGCCAGCAGCCAAGATATGATGGGTTCAGCCGGGAACACTGAAGCTTTCTTT.

The gene calls are TRBV7-9 and TRBJ1-2; no reliable D call. The CDR3 sequence is 12 residues long. Germline V CDR1 and CDR2: SEHNR, FQNEAQ (reference sequence). V dropped 3 bases and J dropped 0 bases, with 2 bases sitting between them. For the CDR3, the DNA is TGTGCCAGCAGCTTTCCTAACTATGGCTACACCTTC. Its protein product is CASSFPNYGYTF.

This chain connects TRBV27 to TRBJ1-6; D is unresolved. Germline V gene lookup returns CDR1 MNHEY and CDR2 SMNVEV (reference sequence). Between the trimmed V and J ends, which lost 4 bases and 7 bases, there was a span of 8 bases. The CDR3 has 13 amino acids. CDR3 amino acids: CASSSRPNSPLHF. As DNA, the CDR3 is TGTGCCAGCAGTTCGCGACCCAATTCACCCCTCCACTTT.

The chain uses TRBV2 and TRBJ2-3; tentative D call: TRBD1 (6 bases). V was trimmed by 8 bases and J by 1 base, leaving 13 bases between them. Germline V gene lookup returns CDR1 SNHLY and CDR2 FYNNEI. The CDR3 is made up of 14 amino acids. As DNA, the CDR3 is TGTGCCAGCCCAGGGGTAAAGGGCACAGATACGCAGTATTTT. Its protein product is CASPGVKGTDTQYF.

The chain couples TRBV2 to TRBJ2-5, with a weak D call TRBD1 (6 bases). V gave up 8 bases and J gave up 4 bases, with 14 bases separating them. This CDR3 is built from 13 residues. Germline assignment: CDR1 SNHLY and CDR2 FYNNEI. In DNA form, the CDR3 reads TGTGCCAGCGAAGCAACAGGGCGAGAGACCCAGTACTTC. Translating it yields CASEATGRETQYF.

The rearrangement joins TRBV6-1 to TRBJ1-2; possibly TRBD1 for D (5 bases). The CDR3 extends over 14 amino acids. Trimming took off 8 bases at V and 0 bases at J, with 13 bases between the two ends. The germline gives CDR1 MNHNS, CDR2 SASEGT. The DNA of the CDR3 is TGTGCCAGCGCCAGGGACGGGTCTAACTATGGCTACACCTTC. This encodes CASARDGSNYGYTF.

V gene TRBV19 combines with J gene TRBJ1-5; TRBD1 is a possible D gene (5 bases). This CDR3 contains 16 residues. Trimming pared 6 bases from V and 0 bases from J, leaving 15 bases between. CDR1 LNHDA and CDR2 SQIVND come from the germline V gene (reference sequence). The CDR3 DNA sequence: TGTGCCAGTAGCCCCATTGGGGGAATTAGCAATCAGCCCCAGCATTTT. Translation gives CASSPIGGISNQPQHF.

V usage is TRBV12-5 and J usage is TRBJ2-5; D remains ambiguous. The CDR3 extends over 12 amino acids. V was clipped by 5 bases and J by 4 bases, with 8 bases between them. CDR1 is LGHNT and CDR2 is FRNRAP in the germline V gene. The CDR3, as DNA: TGTGCTAGTGGTCCCCTCGGAGAGACCCAGTACTTC. The encoded protein is CASGPLGETQYF.

The chain recombines TRBV28 with TRBJ1-5; D gene unclear. This CDR3 comprises 16 residues. The V gene's germline CDR1 is MDHEN and CDR2 SYDVKM. V lost 3 bases and J 3 bases, leaving 15 bases between the germline ends. The CDR3 nucleotides read TGTGCCAGCAGTTTGGGTCTTTGGAGGCTCAATCAGCCCCAGCATTTT. It yields the protein CASSLGLWRLNQPQHF.

The chain joins TRBV19 to TRBJ1-5, with D perhaps TRBD1 (5 bases). Deletions cut 1 base from V and 7 bases from J, with 5 bases between. The CDR3 consists of 12 residues. Per germline, CDR1 LNHDA and CDR2 SQIVND (reference sequence). CDR3 DNA sequence: TGTGCCAGTAGTATAGGGGGGCAGCCCCAGCATTTT. Translating it yields CASSIGGQPQHF. The complete variable domain, with remaining parts taken from reference TRBV19 and TRBJ1-5, reads DGGITQSPKYLFRKEGQNVTLSCEQNLNHDAMYWYRQDPGQGLRLIYYSQIVNDFQKGDIAEGYSVSREKKESFPLTVTSAQKNPTAFYLCASSIGGQPQHFGDGTRLSIL.

V and J are TRBV7-2 and TRBJ2-1; no clear D gene. With 0 bases removed from V and 0 bases from J, the gap between germline ends came to 9 bases. Germline CDR1 and CDR2: SGHTA and FQGNSA. This CDR3 is built from 16 residues. The CDR3 reads CASSLARQRSYNEQFF. CDR3 coding DNA: TGTGCCAGCAGCTTAGCGCGGCAGCGCTCCTACAATGAGCAGTTCTTC.

This chain uses TRBV4-2 with TRBJ2-7; D gene uncertain. Germline V gene sequence: CDR1 LGHNA, CDR2 YNFKEQ. Trimming cost V 4 bases and J 0 bases, with 4 bases left between them. The CDR3 covers 12 residues. This CDR3 reads CASSPDSYEQYF. Written as DNA, the CDR3 is TGTGCCAGCAGCCCGGACTCCTACGAGCAGTACTTC.

This clone was seen only once. The J gene is TRBJ1-1, the V gene TRBV7-2, with unresolved D. Germline CDR1 reads SGHTA; CDR2 reads FQGNSA. CDR3 length equals 15 residues. V was pared by 1 base and J by 1 base, with 10 bases between. This chain's CDR3 is CASSLVGEGNTEAFF. For the CDR3, the DNA is TGTGCCAGCAGCTTAGTCGGGGAGGGGAACACTGAAGCTTTCTTT.

The chain employs TRBV30 and TRBJ1-2; possibly TRBD1 for D (5 bases). This CDR3 has 12 residues. Germline V gives CDR1 GTSNPN, CDR2 SVGIG (reference sequence). With 5 bases removed from V and 7 bases from J, the gap between germline ends came to 14 bases. The DNA of the CDR3 is TGTGCCTGGTACCCAAGGGACGGTGGCTACACCTTC. Its protein is CAWYPRDGGYTF.

The CDR3 region is CASSLDGSYEQYF. For the CDR3, the DNA is TGTGCCAGCAGCCTCGACGGCTCCTACGAGCAGTACTTC. V is TRBV11-3 and J is TRBJ2-7, with D unresolved. Germline CDR1 and CDR2: SGHNT and YENEEA. The CDR3 sequence is 13 residues long. V dropped 5 bases and J dropped 0 bases, with 8 bases sitting between them.

The CDR3 coding sequence is TGCAGCGGAACTAGCGGGAGAAGCGACGAGCAGTACTTC. Translation: CSGTSGRSDEQYF. The chain recombines TRBV29-1 with TRBJ2-5; TRBD2 agrees at 11 bases. The J call may be in error: the DNA end matches TRBJ2-7 better. The germline V gene has CDR1 SQVTM and CDR2 ANQGSEA. The CDR3 extends over 13 amino acids.

This sequence joins TRBV7-3 and TRBJ2-2; D possibly uses TRBD1 or TRBD2 (5 bases each). CDR3 length: 17 residues. CDR1 is SGHTA, CDR2 FQGTGA, per germline. Trimming stripped 5 bases from V and 5 bases from J, with 21 bases between. The CDR3 DNA follows: TGTGCCAGCAGCCCCCAGCCGACCGGGGCGAGGACCGGGGAGCTGTTTTTT. It translates to CASSPQPTGARTGELFF.

This chain links TRBV2 with TRBJ1-1; D gene uncertain. The CDR3 spans 16 residues. The V gene lost 6 bases and the J gene lost 0 bases, with 17 bases spanning the gap. Germline V gene sequence: CDR1 SNHLY, CDR2 FYNNEI. CDR3 bases: TGTGCCAGCAGAATCCGGGCAGCGATTATGAACACTGAAGCTTTCTTT. The encoded protein is CASRIRAAIMNTEAFF.

The V call is TRBV30, the J call TRBJ2-1, with TRBD2 matching 7 bases. V lost 5 bases and J lost 2; bases outside the gene matches: 6. The germline CDR1 and CDR2 sequences are GTSNPN and SVGIG (reference sequence). The CDR3 totals 14 residues. For the CDR3, the DNA is TGTGCCTGGTCCACAAGCGGGGCCTACAATGAGCAGTTCTTC. This gives the protein CAWSTSGAYNEQFF.

The chain couples TRBV27 to TRBJ2-7; D call uncertain. CDR3 size: 12 residues. From germline, CDR1 is MNHEY and CDR2 SMNVEV (reference sequence). V was clipped by 6 bases and J by 6 bases, with 12 bases between them. The CDR3 sequence is CASSRELSEQYF. In DNA form, the CDR3 reads TGTGCCAGCAGCCGCGAACTGTCCGAGCAGTACTTC.

The genes are TRBV7-8 and TRBJ2-3, with D hard to call. The V gene lost 2 bases and the J gene lost 1 base, with 7 bases spanning the gap. The CDR3 is made up of 14 amino acids. Germline-derived CDR1 and CDR2 are SGHVS and FQNEAQ. The CDR3 region has the DNA TGTGCCAGCAGCTTACAGTCAGGCACAGATACGCAGTATTTT. It yields the protein CASSLQSGTDTQYF.

This chain joins TRBV19 and TRBJ2-7; TRBD2 matches 9 bases. Trimming removed 3 bases from V and 3 bases from J; junction bases left unmatched: 3. The CDR3 sequence is 14 residues long. Germline values: CDR1 LNHDA, CDR2 SQIVND (reference sequence). The CDR3 spells CASSIRREGYEQYF. The CDR3 DNA reads TGTGCCAGTAGTATCCGGCGGGAGGGCTACGAGCAGTACTTC.

The rearrangement uses TRBV19 and TRBJ2-4; 11 bases agree with TRBD2. CDR1 and CDR2 (germline): LNHDA, SQIVND (reference sequence). Trimming took 3 bases from V and 6 from J; bases not matched to a gene: 10. This CDR3 is built from 17 residues. The CDR3 coding sequence is TGTGCCAGTAGTATCGGGACTAGCGGTAGGCGGGGAAACATTCAGTACTTC. The encoded protein is CASSIGTSGRRGNIQYF.

The chain employs TRBV12-1 and TRBJ2-7. TRBV12-1 is assigned pseudogene status. The CDR3 is 16 amino acids. The CDR3 reads CASSFALLAGPLEQYF. CDR3 sequence (DNA): TGTGCCAGCAGCTTTGCGCTTTTGGCCGGGCCTCTCGAGCAGTACTTC.

This chain uses TRBV2 with TRBJ2-1; the match to TRBD2 covers 14 bases. The junction had 4 bases not matched to a gene; V was cut back by 6 bases and J by 9 bases. This CDR3 region has 14 residues. Germline V CDR1 and CDR2: SNHLY, FYNNEI. As DNA, the CDR3 is TGTGCCAGCAGGGGACTAGCGGGAGAAGGTGAGCAGTTCTTC. It yields the protein CASRGLAGEGEQFF.

This chain connects TRBV28 to TRBJ2-1; tentatively, D is TRBD1 (5 bases). The CDR3 is 14 amino acids. Germline CDR1 MDHEN, CDR2 SYDVKM. V lost 1 base and J 8 bases, leaving 12 bases between the germline ends. The CDR3 loop is CASSLSSEGDEQFF. The CDR3, as DNA: TGTGCCAGCAGTTTATCATCGGAAGGGGATGAGCAGTTCTTC. The full variable domain, with the rest looked up from reference TRBV28 and TRBJ2-1, is DVKVTQSSRYLVKRTGEKVFLECVQDMDHENMFWYRQDPGLGLRLIYFSYDVKMKEKGDIPEGYSVSREKKERFSLILESASTNQTSMYLCASSLSSEGDEQFFGPGTRLTVL.

The chain is built from TRBV4-3 and TRBJ2-5; 8 nucleotides agree with TRBD1. TRBJ2-7 matches the DNA end more closely, so the J call is doubtful. From germline, CDR1 is LGHNA and CDR2 YSLEER. The CDR3 is 15 amino acids. The CDR3 sequence: CASSQDIGTGDEQYF. The CDR3 DNA reads as TGCGCCAGCAGCCAAGATATCGGGACAGGCGACGAGCAGTACTTC.

The chain employs TRBV2 and TRBJ2-3, with 8 bases matching TRBD2. The CDR3 consists of 10 residues. V gave up 6 bases and J gave up 11 bases; unmatched junction bases: 1. Germline V lookup: CDR1 SNHLY, CDR2 FYNNEI. This CDR3 reads CASRAGGQYF. DNA for the CDR3: TGTGCCAGCAGGGCGGGAGGGCAGTATTTT. Using reference TRBV2 and TRBJ2-3 for the parts outside the CDR3, the full variable domain is EPEVTQTPSHQVTQMGQEVILRCVPISNHLYFYWYRQILGQKVEFLVSFYNNEISEKSEIFDDQFSVERPDGSNFTLKIRSTKLEDSAMYFCASRAGGQYFGPGTRLTVL.